This passage covers 16 T cell receptor beta chains from one sample sequenced in a study of cytomegalovirus exposure and HLA in healthy donors. Use of 60 Vbeta and 13 Jbeta primers characterized the PCR. TCRdb's copy holds only in-frame clones and misses some; the assay was immunoSEQ multiplex PCR. This table has about 130,000 clones, around 81% appearing once. The specimen was PBMCs. These TCRs come from a man aged 18 to 35 in good health and CMV-seronegative.

This chain connects TRBV27 to TRBJ1-2, with TRBD1 identical over 7 bases. Germline CDR1 is MNHEY and CDR2 is SMNVEV (reference sequence). CDR3 length: 15 amino acids. Trimming cost V 0 bases and J 5 bases; bases outside gene matches: 6. Here the CDR3 reads CASSLSPGGRYGYTF. The CDR3 DNA sequence: TGTGCCAGCAGTTTATCACCAGGGGGTAGATATGGCTACACCTTC.

The CDR3 loop is CAWRTSGVRGEKLFF. The CDR3 DNA sequence: TGTGCCTGGAGAACCTCCGGGGTAAGAGGTGAAAAACTGTTTTTT. The chain has TRBV30 and TRBJ1-4; D call uncertain. CDR1 GTSNPN and CDR2 SVGIG come from the germline V gene (reference sequence). V gave up 3 bases and J gave up 7 bases, with 18 bases separating them. This CDR3 contains 15 residues.

This clone was seen just once. This chain uses TRBV7-6 with TRBJ2-1, with 8 bases lining up with TRBD1. Germline CDR1 SGHVS, CDR2 FNYEAQ. V lost 0 bases and J lost 5; bases outside the gene matches: 12. The CDR3 length is 18 residues. The CDR3: CASSLATPGGLTHNEQFF. CDR3 bases: TGTGCCAGCAGCTTAGCTACCCCAGGGGGCCTGACCCACAATGAGCAGTTCTTC.

This clone has a handful of counts. The gene calls are TRBV7-2 and TRBJ2-4, with D possibly being TRBD2 (7 bases). Trimming took off 0 bases at V and 6 bases at J, with 9 bases between the two ends. In germline, CDR1 is SGHTA, CDR2 FQGNSA. The CDR3 length is 14 residues. The CDR3 coding sequence is TGTGCCAGCAGCTTAGCGGGGGGGCTAAACATTCAGTACTTC. It yields the protein CASSLAGGLNIQYF.

This clone occurred a few times. This chain joins TRBV29-1 and TRBJ1-2; D possibly corresponds to TRBD1 (6 bases). Deletions cut 5 bases from V and 4 bases from J, with 14 bases between. This CDR3 comprises 13 residues. CDR1 and CDR2 from the germline V gene are SQVTM and ANQGSEA. CDR3 nucleotide sequence: TGCAGCGTTCCCGCACAGGGTGTCTATGGCTACACCTTC. It is translated as CSVPAQGVYGYTF.

The chain's CDR3 is CASSDNRGPRQPQHF. The CDR3 DNA follows: TGTGCCAGCAGTGACAATAGGGGTCCGAGACAGCCCCAGCATTTT. The V gene is TRBV2, the J gene TRBJ1-5, with D perhaps TRBD1 (5 bases). The CDR3 is 15 residues long. The V and J ends lost 3 bases and 7 bases respectively, with 16 bases between them. Germline V lookup: CDR1 SNHLY, CDR2 FYNNEI. The full variable domain, completed using reference TRBV2 and TRBJ1-5, is EPEVTQTPSHQVTQMGQEVILRCVPISNHLYFYWYRQILGQKVEFLVSFYNNEISEKSEIFDDQFSVERPDGSNFTLKIRSTKLEDSAMYFCASSDNRGPRQPQHFGDGTRLSIL.

The V and J genes are TRBV2 and TRBJ1-3, with D unclear. This CDR3 has 16 amino acids. Germline V CDR1 and CDR2: SNHLY, FYNNEI. V lost 2 bases to trimming and J lost 0 bases, with 11 bases between them. CDR3 coding DNA: TGTGCCAGCAGTGAAAGGTCGGGGTCCTCTGGAAACACCATATATTTT. This sequence encodes CASSERSGSSGNTIYF.

This rearrangement joins TRBV11-3 to TRBJ2-2; unclear D gene. V was cut by 0 bases and J by 5 bases, with 4 bases left in between. This CDR3 region has 13 residues. In germline, CDR1 is SGHNT, CDR2 YENEEA. DNA of the CDR3: TGTGCCAGCAGCTTAGATACAACCGGGGAGCTGTTTTTT. Residues: CASSLDTTGELFF.

This sequence joins TRBV7-2 and TRBJ1-4; TRBD1 might be the D (5 bases). CDR3 length: 15 residues. Trimming pared 5 bases from V and 8 bases from J, leaving 18 bases between. Germline V gives CDR1 SGHTA, CDR2 FQGNSA. CDR3 coding DNA: TGTGCCAGCAGCCTCTGGGGCCGTCTGGAGGAAAAACTGTTTTTT. Translation: CASSLWGRLEEKLFF.

J is TRBJ2-7 and V is TRBV11-2; a weak D match, TRBD2 (5 bases). Germline V gene sequence: CDR1 SGHAT, CDR2 FQNNGV. The CDR3 spans 12 residues. V was clipped by 5 bases and J by 7 bases, with 12 bases between them. This CDR3 is CASSRAPGEQYF. In DNA form, the CDR3 reads TGTGCCAGCAGCAGGGCCCCGGGGGAGCAGTACTTC.

The chain employs TRBV10-2 and TRBJ1-1; weak D call: TRBD1 (5 bases). The germline CDR1 and CDR2 sequences are WSHSY and SAAADI. V lost 6 bases to trimming and J lost 1 base, with 12 bases between them. The CDR3 contains 14 residues. The CDR3 bases are TGCGCCAGCAGACTCCTTCAGGGGAACACTGAAGCTTTCTTT. Translation gives CASRLLQGNTEAFF.

The chain has TRBV7-6 and TRBJ1-3; D is uncertain. This CDR3 spans 16 amino acids. Germline V gene lookup returns CDR1 SGHVS and CDR2 FNYEAQ. V was cut by 1 base and J by 4 bases, with 14 bases left in between. The CDR3 loop is CASSLGWTAEGNTIYF. CDR3 bases: TGTGCCAGCAGCTTAGGGTGGACTGCCGAGGGAAACACCATATATTTT.

V usage is TRBV7-9 and J usage is TRBJ2-5; D unclear. Germline V CDR1 and CDR2: SEHNR, FQNEAQ (reference sequence). V was cut by 7 bases and J by 2 bases, with 17 bases left in between. The CDR3 runs to 15 residues. CDR3 nucleotide sequence: TGTGCCAGCACCAACCGGAGAGTCCTGCAAGAGACCCAGTACTTC. Translated, it gives CASTNRRVLQETQYF.

The chain is built from TRBV6-1 and TRBJ1-2; D call uncertain. CDR3 length: 15 residues. Between the trimmed V and J ends, which lost 0 bases and 2 bases, there was a span of 10 bases. Germline V gives CDR1 MNHNS, CDR2 SASEGT. The CDR3 spells CASSEASGVNYGYTF. In DNA, the CDR3 is TGTGCCAGCAGTGAAGCATCCGGGGTAAACTATGGCTACACCTTC.

V gene TRBV28 combines with J gene TRBJ1-1; TRBD1 is a possible D gene (5 bases). The V end lost 6 bases, the J end lost 0 bases, and 14 bases lay between the germline ends. Per the germline V gene, CDR1 is MDHEN and CDR2 is SYDVKM. The CDR3 runs to 15 residues. CDR3 bases: TGTGCCAGCAGAAAAAGGGGCAGAATGAACACTGAAGCTTTCTTT. Protein sequence: CASRKRGRMNTEAFF.

The V call is TRBV5-1, the J call TRBJ2-5; 8 nucleotides align to TRBD1. The germline V gene has CDR1 SGHRS and CDR2 YFSETQ. The CDR3 extends over 15 amino acids. Trimming removed 0 bases from V and 6 bases from J; junction bases left unmatched: 7. The CDR3 DNA is TGCGCCAGCAGCTTGGTGACAGGGGATGTGAAGACCCAGTACTTC. Translated: CASSLVTGDVKTQYF.